The source of this T cell receptor beta chain is a study of blood T cell repertoires in COVID-19. Study as a whole: Spain, Italy and the United States supplied samples that represented acute and convalescent COVID-19. T cells, B-cell-depleted T cells, or PBMCs supplied cDNA or gDNA.

Original processing notes: Nucleated cell number was recorded as an estimate derived from reference gene primer amplification. The data were produced by immunoSEQ multiplex PCR, yet TCRdb's version contains in-frame clones alone and is incomplete. V and J calls and clone size are copied from that table; D and trimming were computed from the DNA. Here the sample spans 85,000 to 90,000 clones, approximately 82% being singletons. The CDR3 consists of 14 residues. V lost 0 bases, J lost 2 bases, and 7 bases lay in between. Germline lookup yields CDR1 MNHNS and CDR2 SASEGT. The V gene is TRBV6-1, the J gene TRBJ1-2; no clear D. Sequencing was done on a sample of peripheral blood. The sequence came from a woman of 80 years or more with acute or convalescent COVID-19. CDR3 nucleotide sequence: TGTGCCAGCAGTGAAGCTTTCGGGAACTATGGCTACACCTTC. It yields the protein CASSEAFGNYGYTF.